The 20 T cell receptor beta chains in this list originate from one sample, sequenced in a study of long-term antiretroviral therapy in people with HIV. An immunoSEQ assay, version v3.0, was performed at survey level. The assay was immunoSEQ multiplex PCR, and TCRdb's table has in-frame clones only and misses some. The table lists about 40,000 clones, roughly 85% of them singletons. The material was unsorted PBMCs, obtained 3.1 years after starting antiretroviral therapy. The receptors stem from a woman in her forties or fifties with HIV.

The chain carries TRBV28 and TRBJ2-3; D is unresolved. V was pared by 5 bases and J by 4 bases, with 10 bases between. The CDR3 sequence is 13 residues long. Germline loops: CDR1 MDHEN, CDR2 SYDVKM. CDR3 nucleotides: TGTGCCAGCAGTCCCCTATCTGCAGATACGCAGTATTTT. As protein: CASSPLSADTQYF. The variable domain in full, completed from reference TRBV28 and TRBJ2-3, reads DVKVTQSSRYLVKRTGEKVFLECVQDMDHENMFWYRQDPGLGLRLIYFSYDVKMKEKGDIPEGYSVSREKKERFSLILESASTNQTSMYLCASSPLSADTQYFGPGTRLTVL.

V is TRBV7-2 and J is TRBJ2-2; the match to TRBD2 covers 11 bases. V trimming: 5 bases; J trimming: 6 bases; junction bases outside the gene matches: 11. Germline assignment: CDR1 SGHTA and CDR2 FQGNSA. The CDR3 spans 17 residues. The chain's CDR3 is CASSLSSGGAYSGELFF. The CDR3 nucleotides are TGTGCCAGCAGCCTAAGTAGCGGGGGGGCGTATTCCGGGGAGCTGTTTTTT.

The chain combines TRBV6-1 with TRBJ2-6; D is unclear. Trimming took off 2 bases at V and 4 bases at J, with 15 bases between the two ends. This CDR3 is 17 amino acids long. Per germline, CDR1 MNHNS and CDR2 SASEGT. CDR3 DNA sequence: TGTGCCAGCAGTGAATTCTCGGGTGGTGTCGGGGCCAACGTCCTGACTTTC. Its translation: CASSEFSGGVGANVLTF.

The chain is built from TRBV18 and TRBJ1-1; D perhaps matches TRBD1 (5 bases). Germline V gene data show CDR1 as KGHSH and CDR2 as LQKENI. Trimming removed 5 bases from V and 7 bases from J, with 17 bases in between. The CDR3 is made up of 14 amino acids. CDR3 coding DNA: TGTGCCAGCTCATCACAGGTAATTCTCGTTGAAGCTTTCTTT. Protein sequence: CASSSQVILVEAFF.

This chain connects TRBV9 to TRBJ1-1, with unresolved D. The CDR3 has 15 amino acids. From germline, CDR1 is SGDLS and CDR2 YYNGEE. Deletions cut 0 bases from V and 4 bases from J, with 13 bases between. CDR3 DNA sequence: TGTGCCAGCAGCGTAGTCACCGTGGGGAGCACTGAAGCTTTCTTT. Translation: CASSVVTVGSTEAFF.

The rearrangement joins TRBV5-6 to TRBJ2-5, with a tentative D call TRBD2 (5 bases). Germline V gene data show CDR1 as SGHDT and CDR2 as YYEEEE. CDR3 length: 15 residues. The V gene lost 7 bases and the J gene lost 1 base, with 17 bases spanning the gap. CDR3 nucleotides: TGTGCCAGCGCGGGTGGTAGCCTGGGCCAAGAGACCCAGTACTTC. Protein: CASAGGSLGQETQYF. The whole variable domain, remainder taken from reference TRBV5-6 and TRBJ2-5, is DAGVTQSPTHLIKTRGQQVTLRCSPKSGHDTVSWYQQALGQGPQFIFQYYEEEERQRGNFPDRFSGHQFPNYSSELNVNALLLGDSALYLCASAGGSLGQETQYFGPGTRLLVL.

This clone was seen once. This sequence joins TRBV6-5 and TRBJ1-1; TRBD1 is a possible D gene (5 bases). Deletions cut 5 bases from V and 4 bases from J, with 11 bases between. This CDR3 region has 13 residues. CDR1 and CDR2 from the germline V gene are MNHEY and SVGAGI. CDR3 nucleotide sequence: TGTGCCAGCAGTAGAAGGGGTTCCACTGAAGCTTTCTTT. Its translation: CASSRRGSTEAFF.

CDR3 DNA: TGTGCCAGCAGCGTTACAGGGGGGATCCCTCAAGAGACCCAGTACTTC. This encodes CASSVTGGIPQETQYF. This chain connects TRBV7-3 to TRBJ2-5; TRBD1 matches at 8 bases. In germline, CDR1 is SGHTA, CDR2 FQGTGA. The CDR3 contains 16 residues. J was trimmed by 2 bases and V by 5 bases; bases with no gene match: 10.

This clone was observed a single time. The genes are TRBV2 and TRBJ1-1; 10 nucleotides agree with TRBD1. V was clipped by 7 bases and J by 2 bases; unmatched bases: 4. Germline CDR1 reads SNHLY; CDR2 reads FYNNEI. The CDR3 totals 14 residues. DNA for the CDR3: TGTGCCAGCATTAGGACAGGGGGAAACACTGAAGCTTTCTTT. Residues: CASIRTGGNTEAFF.

V gene TRBV4-1 combines with J gene TRBJ1-2; a possible D gene is TRBD1 (6 bases). The CDR3 loop spans 15 amino acids. Per the germline V gene, CDR1 is MGHRA and CDR2 is YSYEKL. Deletions cut 0 bases from V and 2 bases from J, with 10 bases between. This CDR3 reads CASSQEGGRNYGYTF. DNA of the CDR3: TGCGCCAGCAGCCAAGAAGGGGGAAGAAACTATGGCTACACCTTC.

For this clone: The junction differs from germline at one of its ends, possibly a read error. The chain combines TRBV7-7 with TRBJ2-5, with 10 nucleotides matching TRBD2. The CDR3 has 13 amino acids. Germline loops: CDR1 SSHAT, CDR2 FNYEAQ (reference sequence). The CDR3 DNA reads TGTGCTAGCAGCCCATTAGCGGGGGGTATCCAGTACTTC. This gives the protein CASSPLAGGIQYF.

The V and J genes are TRBV4-2 and TRBJ2-2, with 7 bases matching TRBD2. The germline gives CDR1 LGHNA, CDR2 YNFKEQ. This CDR3 has 17 amino acids. Trimming removed 0 bases from V and 5 bases from J; junction bases left unmatched: 9. The CDR3 sequence: CASSQDSGGGLTGELFF. In DNA form, the CDR3 reads TGTGCCAGCAGCCAAGATTCGGGCGGGGGTTTGACCGGGGAGCTGTTTTTT.

The chain combines TRBV27 with TRBJ2-1; D is unresolved. Germline CDR1 is MNHEY and CDR2 is SMNVEV (reference sequence). CDR3 size: 15 residues. Trimming took off 0 bases at V and 5 bases at J, with 11 bases between the two ends. The CDR3 DNA reads as TGTGCCAGCAGTTTATCGATTTACAGCGACAATGAGCAGTTCTTC. Protein product: CASSLSIYSDNEQFF.

As regards this clone: Other DNA sequences within the sample encode an identical CDR3. This chain joins TRBV2 and TRBJ1-2; D gene unclear. This CDR3 spans 16 amino acids. Looked up from germline, CDR1 is SNHLY and CDR2 is FYNNEI. V lost 2 bases, J lost 7 bases, and 20 bases lay in between. Here the CDR3 DNA reads TGTGCCAGCAGTGAACATTTGGCGGGTGCCGGATCTGGCTACACCTTC. Translated, it gives CASSEHLAGAGSGYTF.

The V call is TRBV5-4, the J call TRBJ2-3; possibly TRBD1 or TRBD2 for D (6 bases each). The CDR3 runs to 15 residues. The germline V gene has CDR1 SGHNT and CDR2 YYREEE (reference sequence). The ends were cut back, 0 bases at V and 8 bases at J, with 16 bases in the middle. The CDR3 region is CASSLAGLARGTQYF. In nucleotides, the CDR3 is TGTGCCAGCAGCTTGGCGGGACTTGCCAGGGGTACGCAGTATTTT.

This chain joins TRBV7-8 and TRBJ1-1, with no clear D. CDR3 length: 10 amino acids. V lost 3 bases to trimming and J lost 7 bases, with 3 bases between them. Germline V gives CDR1 SGHVS, CDR2 FQNEAQ. The CDR3, as DNA: TGTGCCAGCAGCTTGTTTGAAGCTTTCTTT. Translated: CASSLFEAFF.

The gene calls are TRBV2 and TRBJ1-6; D not certain. Germline V lookup: CDR1 SNHLY, CDR2 FYNNEI. The CDR3 sequence is 12 residues long. The V and J ends lost 5 bases and 14 bases respectively, with 13 bases between them. The CDR3 reads CASSYILLALHF. The DNA for the CDR3 is TGTGCCAGCAGTTATATTCTCTTGGCCCTCCACTTT.

The genes are TRBV9 and TRBJ2-3; a possible D gene is TRBD1 (6 bases). The ends were cut back, 0 bases at V and 6 bases at J, with 11 bases in the middle. Germline V gene lookup returns CDR1 SGDLS and CDR2 YYNGEE. The length of the CDR3 is 14 residues. The CDR3 here is CASSVEGQGDTQYF. CDR3 nucleotide sequence: TGTGCCAGCAGCGTAGAGGGGCAGGGGGATACGCAGTATTTT.

This clone came up a few times. The chain has TRBV7-3 and TRBJ1-1, with D unresolved. Germline values: CDR1 SGHTA, CDR2 FQGTGA. The CDR3 is made up of 14 amino acids. V was pared by 5 bases and J by 0 bases, with 10 bases between. CDR3 in amino acids: CASSPVGLNTEAFF. Here the CDR3 DNA reads TGTGCCAGCAGCCCGGTTGGGTTGAACACTGAAGCTTTCTTT.

CDR3 in DNA: TGTGCCAGCAGGAAGGCCGGGGGGGCCGAGCAGACCCAGTACTTC. Translating gives CASRKAGGAEQTQYF. The rearrangement links TRBV5-5 to TRBJ2-5; TRBD2 matches at 8 bases. CDR1 and CDR2 from the germline V gene are SGHKS and YYEKEE (reference sequence). The CDR3 covers 15 residues. The V and J ends lost 5 bases and 6 bases, in that order; junction bases with no gene match: 12. Full variable domain (rest looked up from reference TRBV5-5 and TRBJ2-5): DAGVTQSPTHLIKTRGQQVTLRCSPISGHKSVSWYQQVLGQGPQFIFQYYEKEERGRGNFPDRFSARQFPNYSSELNVNALLLGDSALYLCASRKAGGAEQTQYFGPGTRLLVL.